The entry that follows covers one T cell receptor beta chain sequence. The antigen remains undetermined. The assay was immunoSEQ multiplex PCR, and TCRdb's table has in-frame clones only and misses some. The sample carries about 17,000 clones, less than 65% recorded once. The data belong to a study of T cell repertoires in ileal Crohn's disease. Overall study findings and caveats: Every patient over 26.8% clonality showed endoscopic recurrence.

V dropped 5 bases and J dropped 5 bases, with 10 bases sitting between them. This CDR3 spans 13 amino acids. Germline CDR1 is SGHTA and CDR2 is FQGTGA. Sequencing input: ileal tissue. The chain carries TRBV7-3 and TRBJ2-1; the D is unclear. The origin of this receptor is an adult with Crohn's disease. Here the CDR3 reads CASSTSSNNEQFF. The CDR3 coding sequence is TGTGCCAGCAGCACGTCTAGTAACAATGAGCAGTTCTTC.